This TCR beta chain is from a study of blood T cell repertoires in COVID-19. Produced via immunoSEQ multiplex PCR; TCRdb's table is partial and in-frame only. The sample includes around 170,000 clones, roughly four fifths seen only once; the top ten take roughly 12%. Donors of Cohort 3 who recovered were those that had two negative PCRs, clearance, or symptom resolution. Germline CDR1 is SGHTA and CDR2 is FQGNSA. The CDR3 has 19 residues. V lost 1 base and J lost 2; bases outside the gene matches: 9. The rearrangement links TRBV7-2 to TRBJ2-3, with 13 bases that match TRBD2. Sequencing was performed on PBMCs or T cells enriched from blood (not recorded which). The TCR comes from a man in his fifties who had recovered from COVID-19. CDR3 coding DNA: TGTGCCAGCAGCTTAGTAACTAGCGGGGGGGTCCTATACACAGATACGCAGTATTTT. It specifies CASSLVTSGGVLYTDTQYF.